Only a few counts were recorded for the clone carrying this TCR beta chain. Its antigen is unknown. CDR3 length: 11 residues. The ends were cut back, 10 bases at V and 4 bases at J, with 9 bases in the middle. Germline values: CDR1 ENHRY, CDR2 SYGVKD. These data come from a study of T cells in Graves' hyperthyroidism and ophthalmopathy. As for the study in general: Blood was drawn when the patient was first diagnosed and still untreated. The study, taken as a whole, reports: Stable hyperthyroidism was separated from ophthalmopathy by a model based on 13 V-J features.

It was RNA transcripts that yielded the amplified TCR beta CDR3 regions. RT-PCR in the first round (using the HTBI primer set) targeted the TCR CDR3. TCRdb processed the multiplex PCR reads anew with MiXCR; each CDR3 protein has one entry. The sample gives about 760,000 distinct CDR3 sequences, 35% of which show up once; roughly 30% is in the top ten. Each patient was aged 18 to 65 and had newly diagnosed hyperthyroidism of under 2 months' duration. The sequence came from a woman aged 40 to 49 with Graves' hyperthyroidism. This rearrangement joins TRBV10-3 to TRBJ2-3; D gene ambiguous. The sample was blood. CDR3 sequence reads: CATKVADTQYF. CDR3 DNA sequence: TGTGCCACCAAGGTAGCAGATACGCAGTATTTT.